These 2 T cell receptor beta chains came from one sample sequenced in a study of beta chain features in type 1 diabetes. Points from the study as a whole: TCRB CDR3s from Type 1 diabetes patients were moderately but significantly shorter in all four CD4+ subsets.

Expressed TCRB transcripts were sequenced, since all the RNA that had been isolated was reverse transcribed. Method: immunoSEQ multiplex PCR; TCRdb's copy keeps in-frame clones and lacks some. The table records a few hundred thousand clones, roughly 17% of them present only once. No antigen has been identified for these receptors. The material sequenced was naive CD4+ T cells from blood. These receptors were obtained from a man under 40 with type 1 diabetes.

V and J are TRBV7-2 and TRBJ2-7, with 10 positions matching TRBD2. Germline CDR1 SGHTA, CDR2 FQGNSA. V was clipped by 2 bases and J by 3 bases; unmatched bases: 7. The CDR3 runs 16 residues. Written as DNA, the CDR3 is TGTGCCAGCAGCTTAAGGGGTGGACTAGCGGACTACGAGCAGTACTTC. Protein: CASSLRGGLADYEQYF.

This clone was detected only a few times. V is TRBV11-2 and J is TRBJ2-6; D not certain. The V and J ends lost 1 base and 0 bases respectively, with 7 bases between them. The CDR3 spans 16 residues. The germline V gene has CDR1 SGHAT and CDR2 FQNNGV. The CDR3 DNA reads TGTGCCAGCAGCTTAGCAGACATCTCTGGGGCCAACGTCCTGACTTTC. It codes for CASSLADISGANVLTF. Together with reference TRBV11-2 and TRBJ2-6, the CDR3 gives the full variable domain: EAGVAQSPRYKIIEKRQSVAFWCNPISGHATLYWYQQILGQGPKLLIQFQNNGVVDDSQLPKDRFSAERLKGVDSTLKIQPAKLEDSAVYLCASSLADISGANVLTFGAGSRLTVL.